This TCR beta chain was retrieved from a study of blood T cell repertoires in COVID-19. Using immunoSEQ multiplex PCR, the repertoire was profiled, and TCRdb retains in-frame clones only, with some absent. Of over 120,000 clones listed, less than 80% are singletons. V gave up 5 bases and J gave up 0 bases; unmatched junction bases: 4. The germline gives CDR1 MNHEY, CDR2 SVGEGT. The CDR3 runs 15 residues. This clonotype was obtained from a woman at least 80 years old with active or convalescent COVID-19. Sequenced: peripheral blood. The chain employs TRBV6-2 or TRBV6-3 and TRBJ2-7; 10 nucleotides agree with TRBD2. The CDR3 spells CASSRSGGSSYEQYF. The CDR3 bases are TGTGCCAGCAGTCGTAGCGGGGGGAGCTCCTACGAGCAGTACTTC.